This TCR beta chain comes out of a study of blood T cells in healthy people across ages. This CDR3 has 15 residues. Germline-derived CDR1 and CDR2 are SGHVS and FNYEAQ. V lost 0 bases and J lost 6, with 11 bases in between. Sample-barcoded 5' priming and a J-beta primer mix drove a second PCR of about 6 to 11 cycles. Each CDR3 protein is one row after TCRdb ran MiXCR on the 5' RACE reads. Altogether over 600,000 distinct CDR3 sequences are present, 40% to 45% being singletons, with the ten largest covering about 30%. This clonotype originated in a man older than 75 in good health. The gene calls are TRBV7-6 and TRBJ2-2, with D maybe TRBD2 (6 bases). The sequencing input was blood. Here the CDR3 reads CASSLANSGAGELFF. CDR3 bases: TGTGCCAGCAGCTTAGCGAATTCGGGAGCCGGGGAGCTGTTTTTT.